This TCR beta chain comes out of a study of cytomegalovirus exposure and HLA in healthy donors (TCRdb year 2017). Background for the entire study: An earlier analysis of roughly 500 of the donors reported 276 Gb of sequence data and 95 million to 120 million unique TCR beta sequences obtained from around 170 million T cells. Approximately 310 gigabases of sequencing data and approximately 85 million unique TCR sequences were included in an early release covering 550 to 650 HLA-typed donors. The genetic ancestry cluster associated with self-reported Caucasian donors included about 81% of the approximately 430 genotyped donors. The study was designed to test whether signatures of past pathogen exposure could be identified by cataloging public T cell receptors. Using immunosequencing, the study profiled T cell repertoires from fewer than 700 subjects and related those repertoires to cytomegalovirus serostatus. In addition to the first cohort of 666 subjects, a separate validation cohort of 120 different subjects was used. To predict cytomegalovirus infection status, the study combined high-throughput TCR immunosequencing, statistical association of individual TCRs with disease status, and machine learning. To study patterns of TCR occurrence, a later analysis re-analyzed previously published TCR beta repertoires from around 670 donors and added high-resolution HLA genotyping. The later analysis used no new phenotypic data to find candidate immune exposures, relying instead on TCR beta sequences and their occurrence across donors. An earlier analysis of about 600 of the donors used high-throughput TCR beta sequencing to judge whether each TCR beta V gene segment behaved as functional or pseudogenic. Donor age, sex, ethnicity and CMV serostatus were compiled alongside the repertoire data. Genome-wide SNP genotypes for about 55% of the roughly 670 donors were used in a later genetic analysis, which treated that subset as a discovery cohort. Every repertoire in the discovery cohort had been generated on one and the same sequencing platform. HLA typing included class I and class II loci at four-digit resolution. Typing coverage differed by locus: A, B, C, DRB1 and DQB1 were typed in roughly 629-640 donors, DQA1 in 522, DPA1 in around 600, and DPB1 in just under 480. A few DR-DQ haplotypes were treated as single units for association and clustering because of strong linkage in the cohort. On average, 235,054 unique TCR beta nucleotide sequences were sequenced per donor among some 420 genotyped donors of the cohort, with about 17% of those sequences being non-productive. Overall results and qualifications from the work: The classifier was reported to diagnose cytomegalovirus status with high specificity and sensitivity in both the original and validation cohorts. According to the authors, the approach could potentially be generalized to other disease states and immunological phenotypes. Because HLA typing was missing for some donors at each locus, association tests included only the typed subset. Compared with the approximately 710-donor mean, donors in an Asian-associated ancestry cluster had fewer N-insertions in productive TCRs, according to a later genetic analysis. Presence/absence analyses assumed roughly uniform sequencing depth across donors, an assumption that may not hold. In a later analysis, several top co-occurrence clusters were reported to appear linked to parvovirus B19, influenza, CMV and Epstein-Barr virus. In a later analysis, HLA-associated TCR beta chains showed more clonal expansion and lower generation probabilities than non-associated chains that were equally common. Some 16 rarely observed V segments, including chromosome 9 orphons, were excluded from the earlier analysis of several hundred of the donors because counts were too low. A later analysis found that most CMV-associated TCR beta chains appeared HLA-restricted, with HLA associations seemingly driven largely by CMV exposure. According to a later analysis, TCR association rates differed among HLA loci, with DRB1 alleles showing the most associated TCRs and HLA-C alleles showing the fewest. The only immune exposure information available for the cohort was CMV serostatus. Because the 87-base-pair reads could not distinguish some IMGT-functional V segments, including TRBV6-2 and TRBV6-3, those segments were excluded. In an earlier analysis of approximately 590 of the donors, most TCR beta V segments appeared in productive rearrangements about 87% or about 30% of the time, broadly matching IMGT annotations. A further reported finding was that TCR beta sequences accurately predicted the HLA-A and HLA-B alleles for most subjects in the first cohort. At a false discovery rate of 0.05, a later analysis linked some 17,000 TCR beta sequences to specific HLA alleles. The cohort was sequenced for TCR beta chains only, and without alpha or paired-chain data the features that could be detected were limited. Strong co-occurrence of HLA alleles, especially DR and DQ, made assigning TCR associations to individual alleles difficult. A cluster of highly shared sequence variants was judged likely to be a technical artifact of the sequencing pipeline. In a later genetic analysis, a missense DCLRE1C variant was associated with V-gene and J-gene trimming of TCR beta chains, and the association was replicated in an independent cohort. Correlated functional status among segregating V segments might be attributable to linkage disequilibrium, but an unknown experimental factor could not be ruled out. A few of the identified cytomegalovirus-associated TCR beta chains were confirmed in vitro to be specific for cytomegalovirus antigens. Most TCR sequences were seen in very few donors, while some public TCRs were found in many individuals. A total of some 180 TCR beta chains were listed by the study as associated with cytomegalovirus.

Library generation was performed with the immunoSEQ multiplex PCR assay. For the multiplex PCR, a mixture combining 60 forward primers for TCR Vbeta segments and 13 reverse primers for TCR Jbeta segments was used. The CDR3 region of rearranged TCR beta genes was amplified from genomic DNA by a multiplex PCR assay. The Illumina HiSeq System was used to sequence the amplified TCR beta libraries as 87-base-pair reads. Per the source publication's procedure: A later analysis counted 75 million to 100 million unique TCR beta chains across the 550 to 700 repertoires, and some 11 million of these chains were shared by at least two donors. Raw reads were error-corrected and collapsed into unique sequences by a nearest-neighbor algorithm in which closely related sequences were merged to remove PCR and sequencing errors. To assign V, D and J gene segments, CDR3 sequences were aligned to IMGT reference sequences. For a sequence to be retained, at least a six-nucleotide match to both a V gene segment and a J gene segment was required. A rearrangement was called productive if the CDR3 had no stop codons and remained in frame with V and J, and every other rearrangement was called non-productive. Following IMGT convention, CDR3 was defined as the stretch from the second conserved V-encoded cysteine to the conserved J-encoded phenylalanine. The earlier analysis of some 580 of the donors excluded any sequence lacking an unambiguous match to a single V gene segment. An earlier analysis of almost 600 of the donors classified V segments as functional when productive rearrangements were above 56.7% and as segregating when the standard deviation between donors was above 5%. A statistical classification framework was built for diagnosing cytomegalovirus status from the catalog of TCR beta chain sequences. A later analysis assigned V and J genes by comparing TCR nucleotide sequences with IMGT/GENE-DB human TR gene sequences. The TCRdist pipeline was used in a later analysis to assign CDR3 sequences and most-parsimonious VDJ recombination scenarios. In a later analysis, each TCR beta chain was defined by its CDR3 amino acid sequence together with its V-gene family, and reads lacking a unique V-gene family were excluded. To address suspected cross-contamination and a sequencing artifact, a later analysis removed roughly 640 highly shared, low-generation-probability nucleotide sequences. In a later analysis, a clonal expansion index was calculated for each public chain from normalized within-repertoire ranks of inferred template counts. Generation probabilities in a later analysis came from a VDJ recombination model fitted to out-of-frame rearrangements, and those results were checked against IGoR. In a later analysis, TCR-TCR, TCR-HLA and TCR-CMV co-occurrence was scored with hypergeometric tests, and a repertoire-size bias correction was applied to TCR pairs. In a later analysis, false discovery rates were estimated by permuting HLA or CMV assignments 20 times. In a later analysis, co-occurring TCRs were grouped using DBSCAN, with TCRdist sequence similarity added in when clustering inside HLA-allele-positive subsets. For co-occurrence clustering, repertoires with fewer than 30,000 or more than 120,000 public chains were excluded, along with roughly 5 repertoires with anomalous nucleotide sharing. As stored in TCRdb, this immuneACCESS dataset retains in-frame rearrangements with V and J assigned. A fraction of the clones does not appear; measured against another copy, unresolved V genes explain less than half of the discrepancy, and the remainder lacks a known reason. The DNA gave D and trimming, while V, J and clone size come from that table. Across this sample there are roughly 100,000 clones, with 70% to 80% seen only once. The ten largest make up less than 3% of the sample.

The cohort comprised 550 to 700 healthy bone marrow donors. Cohort members were all nominally healthy when sampled, although unrecorded immune exposures were likely present. The donor tested CMV seronegative and was one of the 352 seronegative cohort members. A peripheral blood sample was provided by each donor, and peripheral blood mononuclear cells were used for TCR beta sequencing. The Qiagen DNeasy Blood Extraction Kit was used to extract genomic DNA from the blood cell samples. Notes on this clone: What this receptor recognizes is not known. There are no base qualities to consult, and no much larger clone falls within one base.

The CDR3 runs 14 residues from the cysteine to the phenylalanine. This entry keeps only the CDR3 DNA: 42 bases, framed from base 1. Here V drops 1 base and J drops 6 bases, and the junction holds 3 bases not matched to any gene. The germline V gene provides CDR1 SGHRS and CDR2 YFSETQ. This chain is built from TRBV5-1 and TRBJ2-1, with 8 bases in between that match TRBD1. The sample consisted of PBMCs. This TCR derives from a female donor in good health and CMV-seronegative. The CDR3 protein sequence reads: CASSLWTGSNEQFF. The nucleotide sequence reads TGCGCCAGCAGCTTGTGGACAGGGTCCAATGAGCAGTTCTTC. With the portions outside the CDR3 filled from the reference TRBV5-1 and TRBJ2-1 genes, the complete variable region becomes KAGVTQTPRYLIKTRGQQVTLSCSPISGHRSVSWYQQTPGQGLQFLFEYFSETQRNKGNFPGRFSGRQFSNSRSEMNVSTLELGDSALYLCASSLWTGSNEQFFGPGTRLTVL.